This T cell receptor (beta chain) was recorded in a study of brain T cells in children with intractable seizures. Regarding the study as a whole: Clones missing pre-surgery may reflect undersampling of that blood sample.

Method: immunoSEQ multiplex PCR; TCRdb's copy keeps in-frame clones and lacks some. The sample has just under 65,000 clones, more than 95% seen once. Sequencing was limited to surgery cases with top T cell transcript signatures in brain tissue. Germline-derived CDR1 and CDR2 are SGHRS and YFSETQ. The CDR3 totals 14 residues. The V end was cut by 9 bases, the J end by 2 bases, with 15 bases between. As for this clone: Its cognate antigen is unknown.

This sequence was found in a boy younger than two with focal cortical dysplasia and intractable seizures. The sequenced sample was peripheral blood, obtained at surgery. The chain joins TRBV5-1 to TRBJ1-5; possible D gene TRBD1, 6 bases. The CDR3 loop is CATTAQGRNQPQHF. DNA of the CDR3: TGCGCCACCACCGCACAGGGTCGCAATCAGCCCCAGCATTTT.